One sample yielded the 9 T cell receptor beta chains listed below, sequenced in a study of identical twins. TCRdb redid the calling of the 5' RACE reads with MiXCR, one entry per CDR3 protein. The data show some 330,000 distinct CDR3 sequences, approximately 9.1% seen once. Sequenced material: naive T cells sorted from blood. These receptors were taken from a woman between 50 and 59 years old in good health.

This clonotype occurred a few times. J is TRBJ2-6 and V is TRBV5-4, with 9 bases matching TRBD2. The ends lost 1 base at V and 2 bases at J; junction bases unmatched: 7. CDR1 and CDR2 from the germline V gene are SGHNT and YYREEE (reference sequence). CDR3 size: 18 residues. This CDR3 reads CASSLFGGRAPGANVLTF. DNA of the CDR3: TGTGCCAGCAGCTTGTTTGGCGGGAGGGCCCCTGGGGCCAACGTCCTGACTTTC.

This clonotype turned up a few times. CDR3 coding DNA: TGTGCCAGCAGGCGATTAGGGAGACCAGATACGCAGTATTTT. Protein sequence: CASRRLGRPDTQYF. The V gene is TRBV27, the J gene TRBJ2-3, with D perhaps TRBD2 (5 bases). Trimming removed 6 bases from V and 4 bases from J, with 14 bases in between. Germline lookup yields CDR1 MNHEY and CDR2 SMNVEV (reference sequence). This CDR3 spans 14 amino acids.

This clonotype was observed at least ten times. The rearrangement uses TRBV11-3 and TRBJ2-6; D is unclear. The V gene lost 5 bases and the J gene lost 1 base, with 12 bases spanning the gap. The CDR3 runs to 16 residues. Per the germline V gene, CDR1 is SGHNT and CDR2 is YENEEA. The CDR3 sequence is CASSRGVGSGANVLTF. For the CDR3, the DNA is TGTGCCAGCAGCCGAGGTGTAGGGTCTGGGGCCAACGTCCTGACTTTC.

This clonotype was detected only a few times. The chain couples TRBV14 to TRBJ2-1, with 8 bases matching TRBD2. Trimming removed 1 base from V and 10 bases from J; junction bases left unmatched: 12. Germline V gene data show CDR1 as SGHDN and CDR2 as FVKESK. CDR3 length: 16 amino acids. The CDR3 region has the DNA TGTGCCAGCAGCCAAGGGGTTACGGGACTAGTGAGGGAGCAGTTCTTC. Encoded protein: CASSQGVTGLVREQFF.

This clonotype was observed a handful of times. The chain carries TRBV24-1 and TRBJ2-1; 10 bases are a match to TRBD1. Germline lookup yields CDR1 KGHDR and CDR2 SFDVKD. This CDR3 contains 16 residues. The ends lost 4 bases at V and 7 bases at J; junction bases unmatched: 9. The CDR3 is CATSDPDRGRGNEQFF. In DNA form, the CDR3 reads TGTGCCACCAGTGACCCCGACAGGGGGCGAGGAAATGAGCAGTTCTTC.

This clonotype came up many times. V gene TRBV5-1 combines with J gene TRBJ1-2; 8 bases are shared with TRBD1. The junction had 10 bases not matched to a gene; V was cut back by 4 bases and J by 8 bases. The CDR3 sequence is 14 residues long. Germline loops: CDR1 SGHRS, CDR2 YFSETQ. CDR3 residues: CASSRGTGLEGYTF. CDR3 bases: TGCGCCAGCAGCCGAGGGACAGGTTTGGAGGGCTACACCTTC.

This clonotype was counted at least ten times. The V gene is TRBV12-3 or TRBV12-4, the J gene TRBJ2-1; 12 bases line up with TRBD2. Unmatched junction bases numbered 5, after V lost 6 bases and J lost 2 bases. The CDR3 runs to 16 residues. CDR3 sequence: CASRPGLAGPYNEQFF. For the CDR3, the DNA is TGTGCCAGCAGGCCGGGACTAGCGGGTCCCTACAATGAGCAGTTCTTC.

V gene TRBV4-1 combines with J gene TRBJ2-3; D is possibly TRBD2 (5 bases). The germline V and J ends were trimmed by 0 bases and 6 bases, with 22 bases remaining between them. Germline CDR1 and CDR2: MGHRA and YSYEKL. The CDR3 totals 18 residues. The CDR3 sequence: CASSQETGGSIGSDTQYF. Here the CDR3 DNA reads TGCGCCAGCAGCCAAGAAACTGGTGGGAGTATAGGTAGCGATACGCAGTATTTT.

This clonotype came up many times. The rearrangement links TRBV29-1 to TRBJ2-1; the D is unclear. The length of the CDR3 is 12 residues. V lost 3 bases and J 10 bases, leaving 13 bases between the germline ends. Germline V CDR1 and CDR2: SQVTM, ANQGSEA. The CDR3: CSVDHYGGEQFF. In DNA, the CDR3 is TGCAGCGTTGATCACTACGGTGGAGAGCAGTTCTTC.